The 5 T cell receptor beta chains listed next were all sequenced from one sample in a study of T cell responses to AZD1222 COVID-19 vaccine. Sequencing used immunoSEQ multiplex PCR; TCRdb keeps in-frame clones, though not all of them. Among about 190,000 clones listed, around nine tenths were seen once. The material sequenced was peripheral blood, taken 28 days after the second dose of the MenACWY control vaccine. The receptors stem from an adult who received the MenACWY meningococcal vaccine as a control.

The rearrangement links TRBV14 to TRBJ2-2; TRBD1 might be the D (5 bases). CDR1 is SGHDN and CDR2 is FVKESK in the germline V gene. The CDR3 runs to 16 residues. V lost 4 bases to trimming and J lost 7 bases, with 19 bases between them. CDR3 amino acids: CASSPGPFIPSGELFF. The DNA of the CDR3 is TGTGCCAGCAGCCCAGGGCCCTTCATTCCGAGCGGGGAGCTGTTTTTT.

This chain joins TRBV4-2 and TRBJ1-2, with unresolved D. V gave up 0 bases and J gave up 2 bases, with 7 bases separating them. The CDR3 spans 14 residues. In germline, CDR1 is LGHNA, CDR2 YNFKEQ. The DNA for the CDR3 is TGTGCCAGCAGCCAAGAATACGGGAACTATGGCTACACCTTC. It encodes CASSQEYGNYGYTF.

The chain uses TRBV4-3 and TRBJ2-7, with TRBD1 identical over 9 bases. The germline V gene encodes CDR1 LGHNA and CDR2 YSLEER. The CDR3 length is 15 residues. J was trimmed by 5 bases and V by 1 base; bases with no gene match: 6. The CDR3 protein is CASSQGGDRVHEQYF. The CDR3 nucleotides read TGCGCCAGCAGCCAAGGGGGGGACAGGGTTCACGAGCAGTACTTC.

The CDR3 reads CASSPRFSGNTIYF. In DNA form, the CDR3 reads TGTGCCAGCAGCCCCAGGTTCTCTGGAAACACCATATATTTT. This chain joins TRBV6-1 and TRBJ1-3; D unclear. V was clipped by 6 bases and J by 0 bases, with 9 bases between them. The CDR3 extends over 14 amino acids. Germline V gives CDR1 MNHNS, CDR2 SASEGT.

Comment on this clone: Other DNA variants within this sample encode the same CDR3. V and J are TRBV20-1 and TRBJ2-1; D assignment may be TRBD1 or TRBD2 (5 bases each). The V gene's germline CDR1 is DFQATT and CDR2 SNEGSKA (reference sequence). V lost 3 bases and J 7 bases, leaving 7 bases between the germline ends. This CDR3 is 11 amino acids long. The CDR3: CSARGVNEQFF. DNA for the CDR3: TGCAGTGCTAGGGGGGTGAATGAGCAGTTCTTC.